A selection of T cell receptor beta chains follows, all from one sample in a study of cytomegalovirus exposure and HLA in healthy donors. Sequencing was performed with immunoSEQ multiplex PCR; in TCRdb, only in-frame clones are kept and a portion is missing. The table shows around 34,000 clones, with approximately 92% occurring only once. The sequenced sample consisted of PBMCs. These receptor sequences come from a man between 18 and 29 years old in good health and CMV-seronegative. The CDR3 runs from the conserved cysteine through the conserved F or W. A D gene is named only where the DNA matches it firmly. For some rows the clone size is stated as once, few or many, or as a class when expanded; others skip it.

V gene	J gene	D gene	clone size	CDR3 length	CDR3 DNA	CDR3 protein
TRBV6-1	TRBJ2-5	TRBD2	.	16	TGTGCCAGCAGTGAAGAAGCGGGAGGGGCCCGAGAGACCCAGTACTTC	CASSEEAGGARETQYF
TRBV6-5	TRBJ2-1	TRBD2	.	16	TGTGCCAGCAGTTCCTTCGCGGGGGGGTCCTACAATGAGCAGTTCTTC	CASSSFAGGSYNEQFF
TRBV5-6	TRBJ2-2	TRBD1	.	14	TGTGCCAGCAGCCCGGGACAGCGCACCGGGGAGCTGTTTTTT	CASSPGQRTGELFF
TRBV29-1	TRBJ1-2	.	.	10	TGCAGCGCTACTGGAGATGGCTACACCTTC	CSATGDGYTF
TRBV11-1	TRBJ1-1	.	.	15	TGTGCCAGCCGGGGAGTCAAGGTCAGGGGCCCTGAAGCTTTCTTT	CASRGVKVRGPEAFF
TRBV18	TRBJ2-3	.	.	15	TGTGCCAGCTCACCCTCAGGGGATGTTACAGATACGCAGTATTTT	CASSPSGDVTDTQYF
TRBV7-9	TRBJ1-2	TRBD1	.	13	TGTGCCAGCAGCTTAGGGACAGGCGATGGCTACACCTTC	CASSLGTGDGYTF
TRBV27	TRBJ1-1	.	.	13	TGTGCCAGCAGTGTCACGGGGAACACTGAAGCTTTCTTT	CASSVTGNTEAFF
TRBV6-1	TRBJ2-7	.	.	10	TGTGCCAGCTCAGGGAAGCCTTTTTACTTC	CASSGKPFYF
TRBV7-2	TRBJ2-3	.	.	15	TGTGCCAGCAGCTTGGGAAGCGGTTCCACAGATACGCAGTATTTT	CASSLGSGSTDTQYF
TRBV27	TRBJ1-5	TRBD1	.	15	TGTGCCAGCAGTTCCTTGACAGGGAGGCATCAGCCCCAGCATTTT	CASSSLTGRHQPQHF
TRBV19	TRBJ2-3	TRBD1	once	14	TGTGCCAGTAGTGGGGGACAGTACACAGATACGCAGTATTTT	CASSGGQYTDTQYF
TRBV18	TRBJ2-3	TRBD1	.	16	TGTGCCAGCTCACCCCCGGTGAGGGGGCGGGCAGATACGCAGTATTTT	CASSPPVRGRADTQYF
TRBV9	TRBJ2-7	.	.	14	TGTGCCAGCAGCGTAGGAACAGGGAACTACGAGCAGTACTTC	CASSVGTGNYEQYF
TRBV2	TRBJ2-1	.	.	20	TGTGCCAGCAGTGAAAATTTTTCCGGCTCTCTCGCGGGGGCCCAGGGTGAGCAGTTCTTC	CASSENFSGSLAGAQGEQFF
TRBV6-1	TRBJ1-3	.	.	16	TGTGCCAGCAGTGAAAACGATGCAGGGGCTGGAAACACCATATATTTT	CASSENDAGAGNTIYF
TRBV10-3	TRBJ2-2	.	.	15	TGTGCCATCAGTGGGCTGACAGCGAACACCGGGGAGCTGTTTTTT	CAISGLTANTGELFF
TRBV7-9	TRBJ2-1	.	.	12	TGTGCCAGCAGCTCATTAGCGGTTGAGCAGTTCTTC	CASSSLAVEQFF
TRBV5-6	TRBJ1-4	.	.	17	TGTGCCAGCAGCTTGACGACAGGACCGGCAACTAATGAAAAACTGTTTTTT	CASSLTTGPATNEKLFF
TRBV6-1	TRBJ2-1	.	.	15	TGTGCCAGCAGTGAGTACTTAGCGGCCTACAATGAGCAGTTCTTC	CASSEYLAAYNEQFF
TRBV4-1	TRBJ2-3	TRBD2	.	16	TGCGCCAGCAGCCACCCCCTAGCGGGGGGCACAGATACGCAGTATTTT	CASSHPLAGGTDTQYF
TRBV30	TRBJ1-1	.	.	13	TGTGCCTGGAGTGTGGATGGGGCCACTGAAGCTTTCTTT	CAWSVDGATEAFF
TRBV7-9	TRBJ1-1	.	.	12	TGTGCCAGCAGCTTCGATCATCTGGAGGCTTTCTTT	CASSFDHLEAFF
TRBV11-2	TRBJ2-1	.	.	12	TGTGCCAGCAGGGAGCGAGAGAATGAGCAGTTCTTC	CASRERENEQFF
TRBV4-1	TRBJ2-5	TRBD2	.	16	TGCGCCAGCAGCAGGGAGGGCGGGATGGTACAAGAGACCCAGTACTTC	CASSREGGMVQETQYF
TRBV2	TRBJ1-2	.	.	15	TGTGCCAGCATTTTCATGGCGGAAAGCAACTATGGCTACACCTTC	CASIFMAESNYGYTF
TRBV30	TRBJ1-4	.	.	12	TGTGCCTGGAGTGTACTAAAGGAAAAACTGTTTTTT	CAWSVLKEKLFF
TRBV29-1	TRBJ1-4	.	.	15	TGCAGCGTTAGGGACACCGCGTCAACTAATGAAAAACTGTTTTTT	CSVRDTASTNEKLFF
TRBV7-3	TRBJ1-2	TRBD1	.	14	TGTGCCAGCAGCGCGGGGACAGGGGCGGGCGGCTACACCTTC	CASSAGTGAGGYTF
TRBV2	TRBJ2-2	.	.	14	TGTGCCTCCAACCCACAAGTGGAGGCCGGGGAGCTGTTTTTT	CASNPQVEAGELFF
TRBV6-1	TRBJ1-5	TRBD1	.	14	TGTGCCAGCAGGCCCGGGACAGGGGGTCAGCCCCAGCATTTT	CASRPGTGGQPQHF
TRBV12-5	TRBJ1-2	.	.	14	TGTGCTAGTGGTAATGGGCTTATGTACTATGGCTACACCTTC	CASGNGLMYYGYTF
TRBV14	TRBJ2-3	.	.	16	TGTGCCAGCAGCCAAGGGAAAGCGGCCACCACAGATACGCAGTATTTT	CASSQGKAATTDTQYF
TRBV6-6	TRBJ1-2	TRBD1	.	16	TGTGCCAGCAGTGCGGGGGGTACAGGGGGCTTCGATGGCTACACCTTC	CASSAGGTGGFDGYTF
TRBV30	TRBJ2-5	.	.	13	TGTGCCTGGAGTCCAGGCCGCCAAGAGACCCAGTACTTC	CAWSPGRQETQYF
TRBV5-8	TRBJ2-1	TRBD2	.	15	TGTGCCAGCAGCCCAGGAGACCGGGAGGGCAATGAGCAGTTCTTC	CASSPGDREGNEQFF
TRBV30	TRBJ2-7	.	.	12	TGTGCCTGGAGTGACGGAGGCCTGACGGAGTACTTC	CAWSDGGLTEYF
TRBV10-3	TRBJ2-7	TRBD1	.	16	TGTGCCATCAGTGAGTCCCGGACAGGGGGCCGATACGAGCAGTACTTC	CAISESRTGGRYEQYF
TRBV10-1	TRBJ2-1	TRBD2	.	14	TGCGCCAGCAGCAAGGGACTAGCGTACAATGAGCAGTTCTTC	CASSKGLAYNEQFF
TRBV7-6	TRBJ2-1	TRBD2	.	16	TGTGCCAGCAGCTCCCGGACTAGCGGTACCTACAATGAGCAGTTCTTC	CASSSRTSGTYNEQFF
TRBV10-3	TRBJ2-1	.	.	13	TGTGCCATCAGTGAGAGGGGCGACAATGAGCAGTTCTTC	CAISERGDNEQFF
TRBV7-2	TRBJ2-7	TRBD1	.	14	TGTGCCAGCAGCTCAAGTCGGACAGGCTACGAGCAGTACTTC	CASSSSRTGYEQYF
TRBV27	TRBJ1-6	.	.	14	TGTGCCAGCAGTTTAGGGCAGGTTAATTCACCCCTCCACTTT	CASSLGQVNSPLHF
TRBV30	TRBJ2-7	TRBD1	.	14	TGTGCCTGGAGTGCTGCACAGGGGGCAATCGAGCAGTACTTC	CAWSAAQGAIEQYF
TRBV28	TRBJ1-5	.	once	15	TGTGCCAGCACCGCGACAGGCTTTGGCAATCAGCCCCAGCATTTT	CASTATGFGNQPQHF
TRBV19	TRBJ1-2	TRBD1	.	14	TGTGCCAGTAGGACAGGGCCCTCCGGCGATGGCTACACCTTC	CASRTGPSGDGYTF
TRBV9	TRBJ2-1	.	.	13	TGTGCCAGCAGCGCATGGGAGGGGGATGAGCAGTTCTTC	CASSAWEGDEQFF
TRBV10-3	TRBJ2-7	TRBD2	.	15	TGTGCCATCAGCCCGGGGACTAGCGGGCACTACGAGCAGTACTTC	CAISPGTSGHYEQYF
TRBV6-6	TRBJ1-1	.	.	13	TGTGCCAGCAGTTACTCGCAGGACACTGAAGCTTTCTTT	CASSYSQDTEAFF
TRBV29-1	TRBJ1-4	.	.	13	TGCAGCGGCGGGAAGGGGAATAATGAAAAACTGTTTTTT	CSGGKGNNEKLFF
TRBV5-1	TRBJ2-5	.	.	15	TGCGCCAGCAGCTTGATAGGGGCCGGAGGGGAGACCCAGTACTTC	CASSLIGAGGETQYF
TRBV15	TRBJ2-3	TRBD2	.	18	TGTGCCACCAGCAGACCAACCACTAGCGGGGTGAGCACAGATACGCAGTATTTT	CATSRPTTSGVSTDTQYF
TRBV13	TRBJ2-7	TRBD1	.	14	TGTGCCAGCAGCTTAGGCACAGGGGGGTACGAGCAGTACTTC	CASSLGTGGYEQYF
TRBV5-1	TRBJ1-1	.	.	12	TGCGCCAGCAGTGGACTAGTTCCTGAAGCTTTCTTT	CASSGLVPEAFF